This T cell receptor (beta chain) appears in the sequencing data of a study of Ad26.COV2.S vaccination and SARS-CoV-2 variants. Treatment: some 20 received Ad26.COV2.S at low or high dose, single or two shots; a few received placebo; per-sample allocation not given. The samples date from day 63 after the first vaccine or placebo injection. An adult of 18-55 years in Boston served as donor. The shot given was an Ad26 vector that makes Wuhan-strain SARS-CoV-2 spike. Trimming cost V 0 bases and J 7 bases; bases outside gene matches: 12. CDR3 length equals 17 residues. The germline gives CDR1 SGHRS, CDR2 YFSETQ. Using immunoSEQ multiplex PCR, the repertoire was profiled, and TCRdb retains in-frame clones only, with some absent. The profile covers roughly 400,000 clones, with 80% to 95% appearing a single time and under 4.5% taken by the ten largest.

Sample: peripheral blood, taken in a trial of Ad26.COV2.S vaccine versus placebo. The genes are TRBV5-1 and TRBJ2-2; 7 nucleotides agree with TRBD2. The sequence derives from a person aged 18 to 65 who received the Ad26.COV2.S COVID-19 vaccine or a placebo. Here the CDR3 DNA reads TGCGCCAGCAGCTTGGCCGGGGCGGGAGCGGCTAGCGGGGAGCTGTTTTTT. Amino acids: CASSLAGAGAASGELFF.